The TCR beta chain under discussion was sequenced for a study of STAT3 mutations in large granular lymphocyte leukemia. Germline V gene lookup returns CDR1 SQVTM and CDR2 ANQGSEA. CDR3 length: 14 amino acids. V was trimmed by 4 bases and J by 0 bases, leaving 13 bases between them. Using immunoSEQ multiplex PCR, the repertoire was profiled, and TCRdb retains in-frame clones only, with some absent. The profile shows around 12,000 clones, more than 65% of them singletons. This clone counts as medium-sized. Its matching antigen is unknown. General study points: Every T-cell large granular lymphocyte leukemia patient had at least one immunodominant TCR beta clonotype. In about 35% of the 18 patients, new TCR clonotypes emerged after therapy.

The source material was peripheral blood mononuclear cells. The receptor was derived from a man aged 60 to 69 with T-cell large granular lymphocyte leukemia. Some clones in this sample may be carry-over from other donors' samples. This chain joins TRBV29-1 and TRBJ2-7; D may match TRBD1 or TRBD2 (5 bases each). The CDR3 region has the DNA TGCAGCGTTGTCAGGCCGGGGACCTCCTACGAGCAGTACTTC. It is translated as CSVVRPGTSYEQYF.